Below, 29 T cell receptor beta chains from the same sample are listed, as sequenced in a study of T-cell memory formation after mild COVID-19. TCRdb itself ran the 5' RACE reads through MiXCR, one entry per CDR3 protein. The sample carries 500,000 to 650,000 distinct CDR3 sequences, about a fifth recorded once. Sample: PBMCs or a T cell subset sorted from them (not recorded which). The receptors originated from an adult woman who had mild COVID-19 (a few samples of this study predate the infection). Cell type and time point are not known.

This rearrangement joins TRBV11-2 to TRBJ1-2; a weak D match, TRBD1 (6 bases). The germline V gene encodes CDR1 SGHAT and CDR2 FQNNGV. Trimming took off 5 bases at V and 2 bases at J, with 18 bases between the two ends. This CDR3 is built from 16 residues. DNA for the CDR3: TGTGCCAGCAGCCAGGGCCCAACGGGGGCGAACTATGGCTACACCTTC. Translating gives CASSQGPTGANYGYTF.

The chain carries TRBV24-1 and TRBJ2-7; the D is unclear. The CDR3 is made up of 15 amino acids. Trimming removed 4 bases from V and 0 bases from J, with 12 bases in between. Germline V lookup: CDR1 KGHDR, CDR2 SFDVKD. CDR3 sequence (DNA): TGTGCCACCAGTGAATCCGGACGGAGCTCCTACGAGCAGTACTTC. It specifies CATSESGRSSYEQYF.

This chain uses TRBV2 with TRBJ1-2, with unresolved D. The CDR3 contains 16 residues. Germline CDR1 SNHLY, CDR2 FYNNEI. Trimming stripped 1 base from V and 6 bases from J, with 18 bases between. CDR3 region: CASSEGIRALGNGYTF. CDR3 bases: TGTGCCAGCAGTGAAGGGATTCGGGCCCTAGGGAATGGCTACACCTTC.

This chain joins TRBV4-2 and TRBJ2-4; 7 bases align to TRBD1. CDR3 length: 17 amino acids. Per the germline V gene, CDR1 is LGHNA and CDR2 is YNFKEQ. With 2 bases clipped from V and 1 base from J, the junction kept 8 bases outside the gene matches. In nucleotides, the CDR3 is TGTGCCAGCAGCCAACTGACAGGGATGGGGGCCAAAAACATTCAGTACTTC. Translating it yields CASSQLTGMGAKNIQYF.

Here the CDR3 reads CASSLTRTSSPSSYEQYF. The CDR3 DNA reads TGTGCCAGCAGCTTAACTCGGACTAGCAGTCCCAGCTCCTACGAGCAGTACTTC. The chain recombines TRBV7-2 with TRBJ2-7; 8 bases map to TRBD2. CDR3 length equals 18 residues. V shed 2 bases and J 0 bases; nucleotides not matched to a gene: 12. Germline V lookup: CDR1 SGHTA, CDR2 FQGNSA.

V usage is TRBV5-1 and J usage is TRBJ2-1; D not certain. The CDR3 covers 12 residues. Germline lookup yields CDR1 SGHRS and CDR2 YFSETQ. V was clipped by 4 bases and J by 5 bases, with 7 bases between them. The CDR3 sequence is CASSPINNEQFF. CDR3 DNA sequence: TGCGCCAGCAGCCCTATCAACAATGAGCAGTTCTTC.

This clonotype was recorded a few times. This chain joins TRBV20-1 and TRBJ2-3; 7 nucleotides line up with TRBD2. CDR1 DFQATT and CDR2 SNEGSKA come from the germline V gene (reference sequence). Unmatched junction bases numbered 5, after V lost 2 bases and J lost 0 bases. This CDR3 region has 15 residues. Here the CDR3 DNA reads TGCAGTGCTAGACGGACTAGGTTGAGCACAGATACGCAGTATTTT. Its protein product is CSARRTRLSTDTQYF.

This clonotype was observed a few times. The V and J genes are TRBV5-1 and TRBJ1-2; TRBD1 matches 7 bases. V shed 8 bases, J shed 2 bases, and the junction held 9 bases outside the gene matches. This CDR3 is 14 amino acids long. The germline V gene encodes CDR1 SGHRS and CDR2 YFSETQ. CDR3 in amino acids: CASAAQGQNYGYTF. The DNA of the CDR3 is TGCGCCAGTGCAGCACAGGGACAGAACTATGGCTACACCTTC.

This clonotype was observed a handful of times. The V gene is TRBV24-1, the J gene TRBJ2-5; D is unclear. Germline values: CDR1 KGHDR, CDR2 SFDVKD. The V end was cut by 1 base, the J end by 0 bases, with 5 bases between. The CDR3 totals 14 residues. The CDR3 sequence: CATSDLGNQETQYF. The CDR3 DNA follows: TGTGCCACCAGTGATTTAGGCAACCAAGAGACCCAGTACTTC.

The gene calls are TRBV5-6 and TRBJ1-5, with 7 bases that match TRBD1. Unmatched junction bases numbered 8, after V lost 4 bases and J lost 7 bases. The length of the CDR3 is 14 residues. Germline values: CDR1 SGHDT, CDR2 YYEEEE. The CDR3 protein is CASSRRGLLQPQHF. The CDR3 bases are TGTGCCAGCAGCCGGAGGGGGCTCCTACAGCCCCAGCATTTT.

CDR3 residues: CSASTSGVDTQYF. In nucleotides, the CDR3 is TGCAGTGCTAGTACTAGCGGGGTGGATACGCAGTATTTT. This chain connects TRBV20-1 to TRBJ2-3; 10 bases line up with TRBD2. Germline V gene lookup returns CDR1 DFQATT and CDR2 SNEGSKA (reference sequence). Unmatched junction bases numbered 3, after V lost 3 bases and J lost 6 bases. CDR3 length equals 13 residues.

This clonotype showed up many times. Here the CDR3 DNA reads TGTGCCAGCAGCCCCGCCGGGACTAGCGGGAGTGGGCTCTACAATGAGCAGTTCTTC. It codes for CASSPAGTSGSGLYNEQFF. This rearrangement joins TRBV7-3 to TRBJ2-1; 14 bases align to TRBD2. CDR1 is SGHTA and CDR2 is FQGTGA in the germline V gene. CDR3 size: 19 residues. V trimming: 5 bases; J trimming: 3 bases; junction bases outside the gene matches: 12. The complete variable domain, with remaining parts taken from reference TRBV7-3 and TRBJ2-1, reads GAGVSQTPSNKVTEKGKYVELRCDPISGHTALYWYRQSLGQGPEFLIYFQGTGAADDSGLPNDRFFAVRPEGSVSTLKIQRTERGDSAVYLCASSPAGTSGSGLYNEQFFGPGTRLTVL.

This clonotype has only a few counts. The chain uses TRBV24-1 and TRBJ2-1; D is unclear. The CDR3 loop spans 12 amino acids. The germline CDR1 and CDR2 sequences are KGHDR and SFDVKD. Trimming shortened V by 6 bases and J by 5 bases, and 7 bases separated the two germline ends. The CDR3 nucleotides are TGTGCCACCAGTAGACTGCACAATGAGCAGTTCTTC. It specifies CATSRLHNEQFF.

The chain carries TRBV20-1 and TRBJ1-1, with D perhaps TRBD1 (5 bases). This CDR3 spans 13 amino acids. Trimming shortened V by 5 bases and J by 1 base, and 11 bases separated the two germline ends. CDR1 is DFQATT, CDR2 SNEGSKA, per germline (reference sequence). The CDR3 coding sequence is TGCAGTGCTGCCAGGGCGGGGAACACTGAAGCTTTCTTT. Amino acids: CSAARAGNTEAFF.

As regards this clonotype: No DNA is shown, since the ends of the CDR3 on it are uncertain; the CDR3 is the one TCRdb lists. This chain connects TRBV11-3 to TRBJ2-3; the D call TRBD1 from the table was never checked on the DNA. Per the germline V gene, CDR1 is SGHNT and CDR2 is YENEEA. The length of the CDR3 is 15 amino acids, counting both ends. The CDR3 region is CASSFAFGAEDTQYF.

The J gene is TRBJ1-2, the V gene TRBV6-5, with D perhaps matching TRBD1 (5 bases). The CDR3 is made up of 11 amino acids. Looked up from germline, CDR1 is MNHEY and CDR2 is SVGAGI. With 10 bases removed from V and 7 bases from J, the gap between germline ends came to 13 bases. In DNA, the CDR3 is TGTGCCACCTGGGGGTTAGGTGGCTACACCTTC. This gives the protein CATWGLGGYTF.

This clonotype has just a few counts. The chain recombines TRBV29-1 with TRBJ2-7, with 8 bases aligning to TRBD1. The CDR3 covers 16 residues. From germline, CDR1 is SQVTM and CDR2 ANQGSEA. With 6 bases clipped from V and 2 bases from J, the junction kept 15 bases outside the gene matches. CDR3 bases: TGCAGCGTGAATACAGGGGGTAGGTCGTTCCCCTACGAGCAGTACTTC. Translating gives CSVNTGGRSFPYEQYF.

This clonotype was seen more than once but under ten times. The chain combines TRBV6-5 with TRBJ1-1; D ambiguous. This CDR3 is built from 13 residues. V was trimmed by 0 bases and J by 10 bases, leaving 12 bases between them. CDR1 and CDR2 from the germline V gene are MNHEY and SVGAGI. CDR3 nucleotides: TGTGCCAGCAGTTACTCGCGGCAGTCGGTAGCTTTCTTT. Protein product: CASSYSRQSVAFF.

The CDR3 region is CASSYPGQVEAFF. The CDR3 nucleotides are TGTGCCAGCAGTTACCCGGGACAGGTGGAAGCTTTCTTT. This sequence joins TRBV6-5 and TRBJ1-1; 8 nucleotides agree with TRBD1. This CDR3 spans 13 amino acids. With 2 bases clipped from V and 8 bases from J, the junction kept 4 bases outside the gene matches. The germline V gene has CDR1 MNHEY and CDR2 SVGAGI.

This rearrangement joins TRBV12-3 or TRBV12-4 to TRBJ2-1; D might be TRBD1 (5 bases). V shed 5 bases and J shed 7 bases, with 12 bases lying between them. The CDR3 sequence is 13 residues long. CDR3 DNA: TGTGCCAGCAGTCGGCAGGGCACAAATGAGCAGTTCTTC. It encodes CASSRQGTNEQFF.

This clonotype was counted a few times. The chain carries TRBV7-2 and TRBJ2-1; no reliable D call. This CDR3 contains 14 residues. Germline V gene sequence: CDR1 SGHTA, CDR2 FQGNSA. V lost 8 bases and J 1 base, leaving 12 bases between the germline ends. DNA of the CDR3: TGTGCCAGCGGAACTGGGTCTTCCTACAATGAGCAGTTCTTC. This gives the protein CASGTGSSYNEQFF.

This clonotype was counted a few times. The CDR3, as DNA: TGTGCCAGCAGCTTAACAGGAACAGGGGTTAGCCCCCGCGGCTACACCTTC. It encodes CASSLTGTGVSPRGYTF. The chain recombines TRBV7-3 with TRBJ1-2; 7 bases line up with TRBD1. Germline V lookup: CDR1 SGHTA, CDR2 FQGTGA. The CDR3 spans 17 residues. Trimming took 0 bases from V and 8 from J; bases not matched to a gene: 15. Together with reference TRBV7-3 and TRBJ1-2, the CDR3 gives the full variable domain: GAGVSQTPSNKVTEKGKYVELRCDPISGHTALYWYRQSLGQGPEFLIYFQGTGAADDSGLPNDRFFAVRPEGSVSTLKIQRTERGDSAVYLCASSLTGTGVSPRGYTFGSGTRLTVV.

This clonotype was recorded a few times. A read error may account for a junction end that differs from germline. The chain links TRBV7-2 to TRBJ2-3, with D perhaps matching TRBD2 (6 bases). There are 16 residues in the CDR3. CDR1 and CDR2 (germline): SGHTA, FQGNSA. As DNA, the CDR3 is TGTGCCAGCAGCTTAGGTGGCGGGATCCGCACGGATACGCAGTATTTT. Amino acid sequence: CASSLGGGIRTDTQYF.

J is TRBJ1-2 and V is TRBV9; D not resolved. CDR1 SGDLS and CDR2 YYNGEE come from the germline V gene. The V and J ends lost 4 bases and 3 bases respectively, with 19 bases between them. The CDR3 length is 16 residues. The CDR3 DNA reads TGTGCCAGCAGCCCCCGCCCAGCGAAGGCTGACTATGGCTACACCTTC. Encoded protein: CASSPRPAKADYGYTF.

This clonotype has a handful of counts. The chain carries TRBV6-2 or TRBV6-3 and TRBJ2-1; 12 nucleotides match TRBD2. J was trimmed by 4 bases and V by 7 bases; bases with no gene match: 8. Germline CDR1 reads MNHEY; CDR2 reads SVGEGT. CDR3 size: 16 residues. In nucleotides, the CDR3 is TGTGCCAGCACGCTAGCGGGGGGGACGGGATACAATGAGCAGTTCTTC. This sequence encodes CASTLAGGTGYNEQFF.

CDR3 sequence: CASGSPASLEGKILFTIYF. As DNA, the CDR3 is TGTGCTAGTGGTTCCCCCGCCTCCCTGGAGGGGAAGATCCTCTTCACCATATATTTT. The chain employs TRBV12-5 and TRBJ1-3; tentatively, D is TRBD1 (5 bases). V was pared by 4 bases and J by 9 bases, with 31 bases between. In germline, CDR1 is LGHNT, CDR2 FRNRAP. CDR3 length equals 19 residues. Variable domain in full (rest from reference TRBV12-5 and TRBJ1-3): DARVTQTPRHKVTEMGQEVTMRCQPILGHNTVFWYRQTMMQGLELLAYFRNRAPLDDSGMPKDRFSAEMPDATLATLKIQPSEPRDSAVYFCASGSPASLEGKILFTIYFGEGSWLTVV.

This chain connects TRBV14 to TRBJ2-7; D is possibly TRBD2 (5 bases). Germline CDR1 and CDR2: SGHDN and FVKESK. V dropped 4 bases and J dropped 4 bases, with 17 bases sitting between them. CDR3 length: 15 amino acids. Written as DNA, the CDR3 is TGTGCCAGCAGCCCGAAAGAGGGATGGTTATACGAGCAGTACTTC. Its protein product is CASSPKEGWLYEQYF.

This clonotype came up a few times. The V call is TRBV6-5, the J call TRBJ2-7; D is perhaps TRBD2 (7 bases). The CDR3 loop spans 13 amino acids. V shed 6 bases and J shed 3 bases, with 12 bases lying between them. Germline assignment: CDR1 MNHEY and CDR2 SVGAGI. CDR3 in amino acids: CASRWGGNYEQYF. CDR3 bases: TGTGCCAGCAGATGGGGGGGCAACTACGAGCAGTACTTC.

The chain has TRBV6-5 and TRBJ1-5; the match to TRBD1 covers 8 bases. The V segment lost 0 bases and the J segment 4 bases; nucleotides outside the gene matches: 5. The CDR3 spans 16 residues. Germline CDR1 MNHEY, CDR2 SVGAGI. The CDR3 DNA follows: TGTGCCAGCAGTTACTCGGGTCGACAGGGGAATCAGCCCCAGCATTTT. Residues: CASSYSGRQGNQPQHF.